Below, one TCR beta chain is given with its context. These data originate in a study of blood T cell repertoires in COVID-19. Measured with immunoSEQ multiplex PCR; TCRdb has only the in-frame clones, and not every one. The sample has 300,000 or so clones, about 85% seen once. There are 14 residues in the CDR3. Germline CDR1 is SGHKS and CDR2 is YYEKEE (reference sequence). V shed 0 bases and J shed 6 bases, with 13 bases lying between them. The TCR originated in a woman between 50 and 59 years old with active or convalescent COVID-19. The sequencing sample was made of peripheral blood. The V call is TRBV5-5, the J call TRBJ2-7, with D maybe TRBD1 (6 bases). The CDR3 spells CASSLDTGRFEQYF. CDR3 in DNA: TGTGCCAGCAGCTTGGATACAGGGCGGTTCGAGCAGTACTTC.